Included here is one T cell receptor (beta chain) sequence, with context. What it binds is unknown. This record comes from a study of blood T cells in healthy people across ages. Whole-study context: When template switching was applied, about one barcoded beta molecule was captured per two T cells.

Researchers isolated at least 7 million PBMCs per sample. V was clipped by 0 bases and J by 0 bases, with 15 bases between them. The germline V gene has CDR1 LGHDT and CDR2 YNNKEL (reference sequence). The CDR3 has 17 amino acids. Study-wide findings and caveats: Donor CMV status was unknown, possibly confounding expanded clonotype changes.

A J-beta primer mix and a sample-barcoded 5' primer were used in a second PCR of about 7 to 12 cycles. TCRdb redid the calling of the 5' RACE reads with MiXCR, one entry per CDR3 protein. The data contain approximately 700,000 distinct CDR3 sequences, roughly 32% of them singletons. The sequenced material came from blood. This TCR was sampled from a woman older than 75 in good health. The rearrangement uses TRBV3-1 and TRBJ2-7; D is possibly TRBD2 (6 bases). CDR3 bases: TGTGCCAGCAGCCAAGACTGGCAGGCTAGCGTCTCCTACGAGCAGTACTTC. Translation gives CASSQDWQASVSYEQYF.